This entry describes one T cell receptor beta chain. Its antigen is not identified. This CDR3 contains 15 residues. With 4 bases clipped from V and 6 bases from J, the junction kept 9 bases outside the gene matches. The germline V gene has CDR1 SGHKS and CDR2 YYEKEE (reference sequence). This entry comes from a study of response to subunit inactivated influenza vaccine. Findings and caveats of the study: The authors offered the suggestion that each seasonal influenza vaccination recruits few new T cells.

TCRdb re-analysed the RT-PCR reads in MiXCR, keeping a single row per CDR3 protein. Found here are 600,000 to 850,000 distinct CDR3 sequences, approximately 14% of them singletons; the top ten hold roughly 7.2%. The V gene is TRBV5-5, the J gene TRBJ2-1; 8 bases are shared with TRBD2. The input for sequencing was PBMCs from blood, taken around 14 days before vaccination. The sequence was obtained from a man between 50 and 59 years old who received an inactivated influenza vaccine. For the CDR3, the DNA is TGTGCCAGCAGCCCGTTAGCGGGGTTAGTCAATGAGCAGTTCTTC. Residues: CASSPLAGLVNEQFF.